This T cell receptor beta chain stems from a study of Graves' ophthalmopathy and Graves' hyperthyroidism. This CDR3 spans 13 amino acids. Germline V gives CDR1 MNHNY, CDR2 SVGAGI (reference sequence). V dropped 6 bases and J dropped 5 bases, with 11 bases sitting between them. The sequenced template was RNA, covering the TCR beta CDR3 region. HTBI primers were employed in first-round RT-PCR, then a second-round multiplex PCR followed. TCRdb independently ran MiXCR on the multiplex PCR reads; one entry per CDR3 protein. In the table there are 350,000 to 400,000 distinct CDR3 sequences, approximately 20% of which are singletons. This clonotype was found many times.

The rearrangement links TRBV6-6 to TRBJ1-5; no clear D. The sample consisted of peripheral blood. The TCR comes from a woman aged 18-30 years with Graves' ophthalmopathy. The CDR3 sequence: CASRRNTDQPQHF. CDR3 bases: TGTGCCAGCAGGAGGAACACAGATCAGCCCCAGCATTTT.